Shown below are 16 T cell receptor beta chains from a single sample sequenced in a study of blood T cell repertoires in COVID-19. Using immunoSEQ multiplex PCR, the repertoire was profiled, and TCRdb retains in-frame clones only, with some absent. The sample contains roughly 230,000 clones, about nine tenths of which appear only once. Sequenced sample: peripheral blood. Receptors were obtained from a man under 40 with COVID-19, enrolled during active disease.

J is TRBJ2-2 and V is TRBV9; 7 bases are shared with TRBD1. The J segment lost 5 bases and the V segment lost 5 bases, leaving 12 bases of the junction unmatched. CDR1 and CDR2 from the germline V gene are SGDLS and YYNGEE. This CDR3 has 16 amino acids. DNA of the CDR3: TGTGCCAGCAGGACAGGGTCGGGTTTCGGGACCGGGGAGCTGTTTTTT. Protein product: CASRTGSGFGTGELFF.

The V and J genes are TRBV7-9 and TRBJ1-4; TRBD1 matches 7 bases. CDR1 and CDR2 from the germline V gene are SEHNR and FQNEAQ (reference sequence). Trimming cost V 5 bases and J 8 bases; bases outside gene matches: 11. This CDR3 is 15 amino acids long. CDR3 DNA: TGTGCCAGCAGCCCCTCCGGGACAGTCTTGGAAAAACTGTTTTTT. Translated: CASSPSGTVLEKLFF.

This clone was counted once. This chain uses TRBV7-9 with TRBJ2-1; 11 nucleotides align to TRBD1. The CDR3 has 15 amino acids. V lost 3 bases and J lost 6; bases outside the gene matches: 4. Germline lookup yields CDR1 SEHNR and CDR2 FQNEAQ (reference sequence). CDR3 amino acids: CASSLAGTGGNEQFF. Written as DNA, the CDR3 is TGTGCCAGCAGCTTGGCCGGGACAGGGGGCAATGAGCAGTTCTTC. Complete variable domain (other parts from reference TRBV7-9 and TRBJ2-1): DTGVSQNPRHKITKRGQNVTFRCDPISEHNRLYWYRQTLGQGPEFLTYFQNEAQLEKSRLLSDRFSAERPKGSFSTLEIQRTEQGDSAMYLCASSLAGTGGNEQFFGPGTRLTVL.

The chain combines TRBV18 with TRBJ2-7, with 14 bases that match TRBD2. The V and J ends lost 5 bases and 2 bases, in that order; junction bases with no gene match: 5. The CDR3 sequence is 16 residues long. CDR1 and CDR2 (germline): KGHSH, LQKENI. The CDR3 DNA sequence: TGTGCCAGCTCAGGGACTAGCGGGGGAGTCGCCTACGAGCAGTACTTC. Protein: CASSGTSGGVAYEQYF.

The V and J genes are TRBV18 and TRBJ1-2, with TRBD1 matching 10 bases. The CDR3 covers 15 residues. The germline gives CDR1 KGHSH, CDR2 LQKENI. The V and J ends lost 3 bases and 6 bases, in that order; junction bases with no gene match: 7. The CDR3 nucleotides read TGTGCCAGCTCACCCCTCAGACAGGGGGCGGATGGCTACACCTTC. It encodes CASSPLRQGADGYTF.

V and J are TRBV28 and TRBJ2-6, with TRBD1 as a possible D gene (5 bases). From germline, CDR1 is MDHEN and CDR2 SYDVKM. The CDR3 loop spans 16 amino acids. The CDR3 is CATHARVGSGANVLTF. The CDR3, as DNA: TGTGCTACTCACGCCAGGGTTGGCTCTGGGGCCAACGTCCTGACTTTC.

This clone was counted a few times. The chain uses TRBV6-4 and TRBJ2-1; 10 positions match TRBD2. Germline loops: CDR1 MRHNA, CDR2 SNTAGT. This CDR3 is 16 amino acids long. Losses at the gene ends were 3 bases for V and 3 bases for J; bases not matched to a gene: 5. The chain's CDR3 is CASSELGTSDYNEQFF. CDR3 nucleotide sequence: TGTGCCAGCAGTGAATTGGGGACTAGCGACTACAATGAGCAGTTCTTC.

The chain employs TRBV6-5 and TRBJ2-1, with 7 bases matching TRBD1. CDR1 is MNHEY and CDR2 is SVGAGI in the germline V gene. CDR3 length: 15 amino acids. The trim removed 8 bases at V and 0 bases at J, leaving 7 bases unmatched. CDR3 amino acids: CASWDSSGSYNEQFF. For the CDR3, the DNA is TGTGCCAGCTGGGACAGCAGCGGCTCCTACAATGAGCAGTTCTTC.

The CDR3 loop is CASSRLAGDTGELFF. The CDR3 bases are TGCGCCAGCTCTAGACTAGCGGGGGACACCGGGGAGCTGTTTTTT. This chain uses TRBV5-1 with TRBJ2-2; TRBD2 matches 12 bases. J gave up 3 bases and V 7 bases, and 4 bases lay outside the gene matches. The V gene's germline CDR1 is SGHRS and CDR2 YFSETQ. The CDR3 consists of 15 residues. Variable domain in full (rest from reference TRBV5-1 and TRBJ2-2): KAGVTQTPRYLIKTRGQQVTLSCSPISGHRSVSWYQQTPGQGLQFLFEYFSETQRNKGNFPGRFSGRQFSNSRSEMNVSTLELGDSALYLCASSRLAGDTGELFFGEGSRLTVL.

The chain uses TRBV3-1 (or the pseudogene TRBV3-2) and TRBJ2-7; D possibly corresponds to TRBD2 (6 bases). This CDR3 spans 15 amino acids. The germline gives CDR1 LGHDT, CDR2 YNNKEL (reference sequence). Trimming cost V 4 bases and J 3 bases, with 16 bases left between them. The CDR3 reads CASSPTRLVYYEQYF. In DNA form, the CDR3 reads TGTGCCAGCAGCCCAACTAGACTAGTATACTACGAGCAGTACTTC.

The rearrangement joins TRBV2 to TRBJ2-5, with 8 bases lining up with TRBD2. The CDR3 covers 13 residues. Germline loops: CDR1 SNHLY, CDR2 FYNNEI. Losses at the gene ends were 5 bases for V and 4 bases for J; bases not matched to a gene: 3. The DNA of the CDR3 is TGTGCCAGCAGTCCCGGGGGGGGAGAGACCCAGTACTTC. As protein: CASSPGGGETQYF.

The chain links TRBV18 to TRBJ1-2; a possible D gene is TRBD1 (5 bases). Between the trimmed V and J ends, which lost 3 bases and 4 bases, there was a span of 15 bases. The CDR3 is 15 residues long. Germline CDR1 and CDR2: KGHSH and LQKENI. DNA of the CDR3: TGTGCCAGCTCACCGTCCGACCGGCAGGGCTATGGCTACACCTTC. Its protein product is CASSPSDRQGYGYTF.

The chain employs TRBV5-4 and TRBJ2-5; TRBD2 matches at 11 bases. Losses at the gene ends were 3 bases for V and 5 bases for J; bases not matched to a gene: 12. CDR1 and CDR2 from the germline V gene are SGHNT and YYREEE (reference sequence). The CDR3 totals 17 residues. As DNA, the CDR3 is TGTGCCAGCAGCTCTGGCGGGCCTAGCGGGGGGTTCGAGACCCAGTACTTC. Translation gives CASSSGGPSGGFETQYF. Complete variable domain (other parts from reference TRBV5-4 and TRBJ2-5): ETGVTQSPTHLIKTRGQQVTLRCSSQSGHNTVSWYQQALGQGPQFIFQYYREEENGRGNFPPRFSGLQFPNYSSELNVNALELDDSALYLCASSSGGPSGGFETQYFGPGTRLLVL.

In this sample, this clone turned up once. The DNA for the CDR3 is TGTGCCAGTAGTGGGGGGTTAGAAACTGAAGCTTTCTTT. It yields the protein CASSGGLETEAFF. This sequence joins TRBV19 and TRBJ1-1; D perhaps matches TRBD1 (5 bases). The CDR3 has 13 amino acids. CDR1 is LNHDA and CDR2 is SQIVND in the germline V gene (reference sequence). Trimming left V 5 bases short and J 5 bases short, with 12 bases between.

The chain recombines TRBV5-6 with TRBJ2-4; TRBD1 aligns across 9 bases. In germline, CDR1 is SGHDT, CDR2 YYEEEE. CDR3 length: 14 residues. V lost 4 bases and J lost 7; bases outside the gene matches: 6. CDR3 sequence: CASSQGQGWNIQYF. The CDR3 DNA sequence: TGTGCCAGCAGCCAGGGACAGGGTTGGAACATTCAGTACTTC. The whole variable domain, remainder taken from reference TRBV5-6 and TRBJ2-4, is DAGVTQSPTHLIKTRGQQVTLRCSPKSGHDTVSWYQQALGQGPQFIFQYYEEEERQRGNFPDRFSGHQFPNYSSELNVNALLLGDSALYLCASSQGQGWNIQYFGAGTRLSVL.

V usage is TRBV18 and J usage is TRBJ2-1; 7 bases are a match to TRBD2. Trimming removed 0 bases from V and 4 bases from J; junction bases left unmatched: 6. There are 16 residues in the CDR3. Germline V lookup: CDR1 KGHSH, CDR2 LQKENI. CDR3 nucleotides: TGTGCCAGCTCACCACCGACGCGGGAGCTATACAATGAGCAGTTCTTC. This gives the protein CASSPPTRELYNEQFF.